The 23 T cell receptor beta chains in this list originate from one sample, sequenced in a study of shared clonotypes between healthy human individuals. Sequencing was performed with immunoSEQ multiplex PCR; in TCRdb, only in-frame clones are kept and a portion is missing. The table includes over a million clones, roughly 75% detected once. Sample: memory CD4+ T cells sorted from blood. Subset in this sample: CD45RA-negative fraction. These receptors came from a man in his late teens or twenties in good health.

CDR3 bases: TGCAGCGTTGAATTGGGGGGAGATACGCAGTATTTT. Translating gives CSVELGGDTQYF. V is TRBV29-1 and J is TRBJ2-3, with D perhaps matching TRBD2 (6 bases). V lost 2 bases, J lost 5 bases, and 8 bases lay in between. CDR3 length equals 12 residues. Germline-derived CDR1 and CDR2 are SQVTM and ANQGSEA.

This sequence joins TRBV2 and TRBJ2-7, with TRBD1 matching 9 bases. CDR1 and CDR2 from the germline V gene are SNHLY and FYNNEI. The CDR3 spans 14 residues. After removal of 5 bases from V and 4 bases from J, the junction contained 6 bases not matched to a gene. This CDR3 reads CASSKDRGRYEQYF. The CDR3 bases are TGTGCCAGCAGTAAGGACAGGGGCCGGTACGAGCAGTACTTC.

The chain is built from TRBV28 and TRBJ1-3; D remains unclear. The V gene's germline CDR1 is MDHEN and CDR2 SYDVKM. V was trimmed by 5 bases and J by 0 bases, leaving 11 bases between them. The CDR3 has 15 residues. CDR3 coding DNA: TGTGCCAGCAGTCTTAGGTCACCCTCTGGAAACACCATATATTTT. Its protein product is CASSLRSPSGNTIYF.

This clone was counted between two and nine times. CDR3 amino acids: CASTPDQRYNEQFF. The DNA for the CDR3 is TGTGCCAGTACCCCCGACCAGCGGTACAATGAGCAGTTCTTC. V gene TRBV19 combines with J gene TRBJ2-1; D perhaps matches TRBD2 (5 bases). The germline CDR1 and CDR2 sequences are LNHDA and SQIVND (reference sequence). CDR3 length: 14 amino acids. V lost 7 bases, J lost 4 bases, and 14 bases lay in between.

The chain is built from TRBV5-1 and TRBJ1-1; 8 bases line up with TRBD1. Germline loops: CDR1 SGHRS, CDR2 YFSETQ. The CDR3 sequence is 14 residues long. V lost 2 bases, J lost 6 bases, and 6 bases stayed unmatched. The CDR3 DNA reads TGCGCCAGCAGCTTACGACAACAGGGGGCTGAAGCTTTCTTT. Its protein is CASSLRQQGAEAFF. The full variable domain, its missing parts supplied by reference TRBV5-1 and TRBJ1-1, is KAGVTQTPRYLIKTRGQQVTLSCSPISGHRSVSWYQQTPGQGLQFLFEYFSETQRNKGNFPGRFSGRQFSNSRSEMNVSTLELGDSALYLCASSLRQQGAEAFFGQGTRLTVV.

This chain connects TRBV7-3 to TRBJ1-2, with TRBD1 matching over 7 bases. Germline-derived CDR1 and CDR2 are SGHTA and FQGTGA. Trimming removed 4 bases from V and 8 bases from J; junction bases left unmatched: 7. This CDR3 spans 13 amino acids. CDR3 region: CASSSTGVEGYTF. The CDR3 DNA sequence: TGTGCCAGCAGCTCCACAGGGGTAGAGGGCTACACCTTC.

This chain joins TRBV18 and TRBJ1-5; 9 positions match TRBD1. The ends lost 6 bases at V and 10 bases at J; junction bases unmatched: 19. Germline V gene sequence: CDR1 KGHSH, CDR2 LQKENI. CDR3 length equals 17 residues. The DNA for the CDR3 is TGTGCCAGCTCCCTGACAGGGGGAATCAGATTGATCAGCCCCCAGCATTTT. It translates to CASSLTGGIRLISPQHF.

The chain is built from TRBV19 and TRBJ2-1; TRBD2 agrees at 9 bases. J lost 0 bases, V lost 5 bases, and 5 bases had no gene match. CDR1 and CDR2 from the germline V gene are LNHDA and SQIVND (reference sequence). The CDR3 length is 16 residues. CDR3 loop: CASSVLAGVSYNEQFF. For the CDR3, the DNA is TGTGCCAGTAGTGTCTTAGCGGGAGTCTCCTACAATGAGCAGTTCTTC.

This clone was observed a few times. CDR3 amino acids: CASSSSGGSYNEQFF. The CDR3 region has the DNA TGTGCCAGCAGCTCAAGCGGGGGCTCCTACAATGAGCAGTTCTTC. This chain links TRBV7-2 with TRBJ2-1, with 8 nucleotides matching TRBD2. CDR1 and CDR2 from the germline V gene are SGHTA and FQGNSA. The CDR3 runs 15 residues. After removal of 4 bases from V and 0 bases from J, the junction contained 2 bases not matched to a gene.

This chain connects TRBV4-1 to TRBJ1-2; D ambiguous. CDR3 length: 13 amino acids. Germline V gene sequence: CDR1 MGHRA, CDR2 YSYEKL. With 1 base removed from V and 4 bases from J, the gap between germline ends came to 7 bases. The CDR3 region is CASSQVEAYGYTF. The CDR3 DNA reads TGCGCCAGCAGCCAAGTGGAAGCCTATGGCTACACCTTC.

The gene calls are TRBV7-3 and TRBJ2-1; weak D call: TRBD2 (6 bases). This CDR3 has 16 residues. The germline V gene encodes CDR1 SGHTA and CDR2 FQGTGA. Deletions cut 1 base from V and 3 bases from J, with 13 bases between. CDR3 region: CASSLNGRGNYNEQFF. As DNA, the CDR3 is TGTGCCAGCAGCTTAAATGGGCGGGGCAACTACAATGAGCAGTTCTTC.

The rearrangement joins TRBV6-5 to TRBJ1-2; 8 nucleotides agree with TRBD1. The V gene end was trimmed by 6 bases and the J gene end by 7 bases; junction bases not matched to a gene: 13. This CDR3 has 15 residues. Per the germline V gene, CDR1 is MNHEY and CDR2 is SVGAGI. The CDR3 is CASRRGQDFLLGYTF. The CDR3 bases are TGTGCCAGCAGGAGGGGACAGGATTTTTTGCTTGGCTACACCTTC.

The CDR3 reads CAISAGINQPQHF. In DNA form, the CDR3 reads TGTGCCATCAGTGCAGGGATCAATCAGCCCCAGCATTTT. This chain connects TRBV10-3 to TRBJ1-5; TRBD1 is a possible D gene (5 bases). Germline lookup yields CDR1 ENHRY and CDR2 SYGVKD. V lost 4 bases, J lost 3 bases, and 7 bases lay in between. There are 13 residues in the CDR3.

This chain joins TRBV5-1 and TRBJ2-7; possible D gene TRBD2, 5 bases. The V end lost 0 bases, the J end lost 2 bases, and 18 bases lay between the germline ends. CDR1 and CDR2 from the germline V gene are SGHRS and YFSETQ. The CDR3 totals 17 residues. CDR3 bases: TGCGCCAGCAGCTTGGATGGTGCGGGCAGATCCACCTACGAGCAGTACTTC. Its translation: CASSLDGAGRSTYEQYF.

This rearrangement joins TRBV7-3 to TRBJ2-3; no definite D call. The germline CDR1 and CDR2 sequences are SGHTA and FQGTGA. The CDR3 consists of 13 residues. V shed 2 bases and J shed 3 bases, with 6 bases lying between them. CDR3 loop: CASSLAWTDTQYF. The CDR3 coding sequence is TGTGCCAGCAGCTTAGCCTGGACAGATACGCAGTATTTT.

The chain recombines TRBV11-1 with TRBJ2-5; either TRBD1 or TRBD2 may supply D (5 bases each). Germline assignment: CDR1 SGHAT and CDR2 FQDESV (reference sequence). The V and J ends lost 3 bases and 5 bases respectively, with 13 bases between them. The CDR3 spans 14 residues. The CDR3 DNA reads as TGTGCCAGCAGCTTGGGACCTCCCGGGGAGACCCAGTACTTC. Amino acids: CASSLGPPGETQYF.

The chain couples TRBV6-1 to TRBJ1-2; 8 positions agree with TRBD1. Germline V gene lookup returns CDR1 MNHNS and CDR2 SASEGT. V lost 3 bases and J lost 3; bases outside the gene matches: 6. This CDR3 is 15 amino acids long. Here the CDR3 DNA reads TGTGCCAGCAGTGAGATGGACAGGGCAGACTATGGCTACACCTTC. Translation gives CASSEMDRADYGYTF.

The J gene is TRBJ1-4, the V gene TRBV2; TRBD1 agrees at 8 bases. The CDR3 sequence is 13 residues long. CDR1 is SNHLY, CDR2 FYNNEI, per germline. Trimming removed 8 bases from V and 7 bases from J; junction bases left unmatched: 6. The CDR3 DNA sequence: TGTGCCAGCTTCGACAGGGGCCGTGAAAAACTGTTTTTT. Protein: CASFDRGREKLFF.

This clone was observed a single time. A clone one base away is much larger, so this may be a read error. Other DNA sequences in this specimen translate into the identical CDR3. The chain combines TRBV7-6 with TRBJ2-7, with 7 bases that match TRBD1. There are 13 residues in the CDR3. Germline V gene lookup returns CDR1 SGHVS and CDR2 FNYEAQ. The CDR3 loop reads CASSETGAYEQYF. The CDR3 DNA reads TGTGCCAGCAGCGAAACAGGGGCCTATGAGCAGTACTTC.

Of note for this clone: It may be a read error: a sequence one base away is much more abundant. This chain joins TRBV7-2 and TRBJ2-5; D not certain. The ends were cut back, 2 bases at V and 5 bases at J, with 3 bases in the middle. CDR3 size: 11 residues. Germline V CDR1 and CDR2: SGHTA, FQGNSA. CDR3 DNA sequence: TGTGCCAGCAGCTTATTCGAGACCCAGTACTTC. This sequence encodes CASSLFETQYF. Supplemented by reference TRBV7-2 and TRBJ2-5, the full variable domain reads GAGVSQSPSNKVTEKGKDVELRCDPISGHTALYWYRQSLGQGLEFLIYFQGNSAPDKSGLPSDRFSAERTGGSVSTLTIQRTQQEDSAVYLCASSLFETQYFGPGTRLLVL.

This chain joins TRBV2 and TRBJ1-3, with D perhaps TRBD1 (5 bases). From germline, CDR1 is SNHLY and CDR2 FYNNEI. V lost 5 bases and J lost 0, with 8 bases in between. The CDR3 contains 14 residues. The CDR3 protein is CASSLDSSGNTIYF. The CDR3 DNA reads TGTGCCAGCAGTCTCGACAGCTCTGGAAACACCATATATTTT.

V and J are TRBV6-5 and TRBJ2-1; 8 bases fit TRBD2. The trim removed 9 bases at V and 12 bases at J, leaving 13 bases unmatched. Germline V gene data show CDR1 as MNHEY and CDR2 as SVGAGI. This CDR3 is built from 13 residues. DNA for the CDR3: TGTGCCAGTAGAAGTAGCGGGATTCCCCGGCAGTTCTTC. Translating gives CASRSSGIPRQFF.

The rearrangement joins TRBV28 to TRBJ2-6, with TRBD1 matching over 9 bases. Germline CDR1 reads MDHEN; CDR2 reads SYDVKM. CDR3 length: 18 residues. Germline trimming cut 4 bases from V and 0 bases from J; bases unmatched to any gene: 7. This CDR3 reads CASSYYDRGDSGANVLTF. The CDR3 DNA reads TGTGCCAGCAGTTACTACGACAGGGGGGACTCTGGGGCCAACGTCCTGACTTTC. The entire variable domain, with the rest obtained from reference TRBV28 and TRBJ2-6, is as follows: DVKVTQSSRYLVKRTGEKVFLECVQDMDHENMFWYRQDPGLGLRLIYFSYDVKMKEKGDIPEGYSVSREKKERFSLILESASTNQTSMYLCASSYYDRGDSGANVLTFGAGSRLTVL.